This TCR beta chain was captured by sequencing in a study of shared clonotypes between healthy human individuals. Study results and limitations: Naive CD4 clonotypes were shared across a handful of donors at roughly 5%.

TCRdb's copy holds only in-frame clones and misses some; the assay was immunoSEQ multiplex PCR. The repertoire has fewer than 850,000 clones, around 72% of them found once; the top ten carry approximately 1.8%. CD45RA+ naive and CD45RA-negative memory subsets were separated from CD4+ cells. CDR1 and CDR2 (germline): KGHSH, LQKENI. V lost 4 bases and J lost 5; bases outside the gene matches: 8. The CDR3 runs to 15 residues. Of note for this clone: Antigen unknown.

Sequenced sample: memory CD4+ T cells sorted from blood. Subset defined: CD45RA-negative fraction. The chain uses TRBV18 and TRBJ1-2; 9 nucleotides align to TRBD1. The sequence was collected from a young woman in good health. The DNA of the CDR3 is TGTGCCAGCTCACTGGTCGGGACAGGGCGATATGGCTACACCTTC. It is translated as CASSLVGTGRYGYTF.